The source of this T cell receptor (beta chain) is a study of T cells in pancreatic ductal adenocarcinoma. Study conclusions and caveats: No significant tumor-blood clonality difference; means were about 0.1 and 0.07. Blood had more productive templates and around 8.6-fold more unique clonotypes than tumor. Results skew toward the minority of patients with early-stage disease.

The data were produced by immunoSEQ multiplex PCR, yet TCRdb's version contains in-frame clones alone and is incomplete. The sample consists of over 8,500 clones, over 55% of them appearing once. A word on this clone: Its antigen is undetermined.

No neoadjuvant therapy was given to the selected pancreatic ductal adenocarcinoma patients before their surgery. The CDR3 loop spans 13 amino acids. V lost 3 bases to trimming and J lost 3 bases, with 8 bases between them. Germline assignment: CDR1 LNHDA and CDR2 SQIVND (reference sequence). The genes are TRBV19 and TRBJ1-1, with a weak D call TRBD1 (6 bases). Sequencing was carried out using pancreatic tumor tissue. The TCR sequence derives from a human donor with pancreatic ductal adenocarcinoma. CDR3 protein: CASSMKGDTEAFF. CDR3 nucleotides: TGTGCCAGTAGTATGAAGGGGGACACTGAAGCTTTCTTT.